This T cell receptor (beta chain) came from a study of cytomegalovirus exposure and HLA in healthy donors. The primer mix had 60 Vbeta and 13 Jbeta primers. Only in-frame clones appear in the TCRdb table, and some are missing; sequencing was by immunoSEQ multiplex PCR. The table lists roughly 130,000 clones, over 65% of them singletons. V shed 2 bases, J shed 7 bases, and the junction held 16 bases outside the gene matches. The CDR3 runs to 18 residues. Germline V gene sequence: CDR1 MRHNA, CDR2 SNTAGT. The rearrangement uses TRBV6-4 and TRBJ2-1, with TRBD2 matching 8 bases. The clonotype originates from a woman in her forties in good health and CMV-seropositive. The sequenced sample was PBMCs. The CDR3 loop reads CASSDRPVREDSLNEQFF. The CDR3 DNA sequence: TGTGCCAGCAGTGACCGGCCAGTGCGGGAGGATTCCTTAAATGAGCAGTTCTTC.